These 10 T cell receptor beta chains were sequenced from one sample in a study of blood T cell repertoires in COVID-19. The data were produced by immunoSEQ multiplex PCR, yet TCRdb's version contains in-frame clones alone and is incomplete. The sample shows approximately 92,000 clones, around 85% of them seen only once. Sequencing was done on a sample of peripheral blood. Source of these receptors: a woman in her sixties with COVID-19, enrolled during active disease.

This clone was recorded once. The chain carries TRBV7-8 and TRBJ2-7; 7 bases are a match to TRBD1. Losses at the gene ends were 5 bases for V and 5 bases for J; bases not matched to a gene: 9. The CDR3 extends over 14 amino acids. The germline CDR1 and CDR2 sequences are SGHVS and FQNEAQ. In nucleotides, the CDR3 is TGTGCCAGCAGCACGGACAGGTCTGGGCACGAGCAGTACTTC. It encodes CASSTDRSGHEQYF.

The chain has TRBV30 and TRBJ1-1; D uncertain. The CDR3 loop spans 11 amino acids. V was clipped by 8 bases and J by 4 bases, with 11 bases between them. Looked up from germline, CDR1 is GTSNPN and CDR2 is SVGIG (reference sequence). The chain's CDR3 is CAQEEGTEAFF. The DNA for the CDR3 is TGTGCCCAAGAGGAGGGCACTGAAGCTTTCTTT.

The chain joins TRBV27 to TRBJ2-1; 9 bases fit TRBD2. CDR1 is MNHEY, CDR2 SMNVEV, per germline (reference sequence). This CDR3 is built from 17 residues. J gave up 3 bases and V 6 bases, and 12 bases lay outside the gene matches. This chain's CDR3 is CASRSEAGGHLYNEQFF. As DNA, the CDR3 is TGTGCCAGCAGATCTGAGGCGGGGGGGCATCTCTACAATGAGCAGTTCTTC.

This clone is a singleton in its sample. The V call is TRBV19, the J call TRBJ1-1; D may be TRBD1 (5 bases). Germline loops: CDR1 LNHDA, CDR2 SQIVND (reference sequence). Trimming left V 7 bases short and J 6 bases short, with 21 bases between. The CDR3 runs 15 residues. Here the CDR3 DNA reads TGTGCCAGTAACTACCGACTCCCTGGGGGGTCTGAAGCTTTCTTT. Translation gives CASNYRLPGGSEAFF.

The V call is TRBV20-1, the J call TRBJ1-1; D perhaps matches TRBD1 (6 bases). CDR1 and CDR2 (germline): DFQATT, SNEGSKA (reference sequence). The germline V and J ends were trimmed by 3 bases and 6 bases, with 14 bases remaining between them. The CDR3 spans 13 residues. The CDR3 here is CSASPQGLAEAFF. CDR3 sequence (DNA): TGCAGTGCTAGTCCACAGGGCCTCGCTGAAGCTTTCTTT.

V is TRBV13 and J is TRBJ2-7, with 9 positions matching TRBD1. The germline V gene encodes CDR1 PRHDT and CDR2 FYEKMQ (reference sequence). V was clipped by 5 bases and J by 2 bases; unmatched bases: 7. This CDR3 contains 15 residues. CDR3 bases: TGTGCCAGCAGCCCGGGGGGACAGGGAACCTACGAGCAGTACTTC. It encodes CASSPGGQGTYEQYF.

The rearrangement links TRBV19 to TRBJ1-4; TRBD1 matches at 9 bases. The V and J ends lost 8 bases and 5 bases, in that order; junction bases with no gene match: 9. The CDR3 covers 15 residues. CDR1 and CDR2 from the germline V gene are LNHDA and SQIVND (reference sequence). The CDR3 nucleotides are TGTGCCAGTGGCCCGGACAGGGGACGCAATGAAAAACTGTTTTTT. This encodes CASGPDRGRNEKLFF. Full variable domain (rest looked up from reference TRBV19 and TRBJ1-4): DGGITQSPKYLFRKEGQNVTLSCEQNLNHDAMYWYRQDPGQGLRLIYYSQIVNDFQKGDIAEGYSVSREKKESFPLTVTSAQKNPTAFYLCASGPDRGRNEKLFFGSGTQLSVL.

The chain couples TRBV5-1 to TRBJ2-5, with D tentatively TRBD1 (5 bases). The V end lost 0 bases, the J end lost 5 bases, and 17 bases lay between the germline ends. The CDR3 covers 16 residues. The germline CDR1 and CDR2 sequences are SGHRS and YFSETQ. CDR3 loop: CASSLGGYGARETQYF. Written as DNA, the CDR3 is TGCGCCAGCAGCTTGGGGGGATATGGGGCGCGGGAGACCCAGTACTTC.

This sequence joins TRBV28 and TRBJ1-2; no firm D call. Trimming pared 6 bases from V and 0 bases from J, leaving 14 bases between. Germline CDR1 reads MDHEN; CDR2 reads SYDVKM. The CDR3 is 15 residues long. The CDR3 region is CASSPFAGANYGYTF. The CDR3 DNA reads as TGTGCCAGCAGCCCGTTCGCGGGAGCTAACTATGGCTACACCTTC.

About this clone: The identical CDR3 is also encoded by other nucleotide sequences in the sample. CDR3 region: CASSLHMNTEAFF. The CDR3 coding sequence is TGTGCCAGCAGCCTCCACATGAACACTGAAGCTTTCTTT. The genes are TRBV7-9 and TRBJ1-1, with D unclear. Germline V gene lookup returns CDR1 SEHNR and CDR2 FQNEAQ (reference sequence). The CDR3 contains 13 residues. V was cut by 5 bases and J by 0 bases, with 7 bases left in between.